The count of the clone carrying this TCR beta chain is one. Here immunoSEQ multiplex PCR was the method, and the copy in TCRdb shows in-frame clones only, minus some. Among some 130,000 clones, just over 90% were seen once, and the ten largest hold under 2%. The sample is drawn from a study of control samples from healthy donors and cancer patients. Trimming removed 1 base from V and 3 bases from J, with 6 bases in between. Germline V gene sequence: CDR1 LGHDT, CDR2 YNNKEL (reference sequence). The CDR3 totals 13 residues. Sequencing was carried out using PBMCs. This rearrangement joins TRBV3-1 (or the pseudogene TRBV3-2) to TRBJ2-5; D is ambiguous. The receptor was derived from a man aged 50-59 years with head and neck cancer. Here the CDR3 reads CASSQVPEETQYF. CDR3 coding DNA: TGTGCCAGCAGCCAAGTCCCAGAAGAGACCCAGTACTTC.